This TCR beta chain was identified during a study of early T cells in non-severe SARS-CoV-2 infection. Whole-study results and caveats: There was a bias toward anti-spike CD8 responses in VDJdb matching, which missed private and CD4 specificities.

Unique molecular identifiers tagged individual cDNA molecules. TCRdb re-analysed the 5' RACE reads in MiXCR, keeping a single row per CDR3 protein. The sample lists 20,000 to 25,000 distinct CDR3 sequences; roughly 4% were seen once. Ten or more counts support this clonotype. What it binds is unknown. Sequenced sample: whole blood. The sequence derives from an adult who was a healthcare worker with PCR-confirmed SARS-CoV-2 infection or an uninfected control (not recorded which).

The CDR3 spells CASSKDFWPGTQYF. CDR3 nucleotides: TGTGCCAGTAGTAAGGACTTTTGGCCAGGGACCCAGTACTTC. The chain uses TRBV19 and TRBJ2-5, with D possibly being TRBD2 (5 bases). CDR1 is LNHDA and CDR2 is SQIVND in the germline V gene (reference sequence). CDR3 length: 14 residues. V was shortened by 4 bases and J by 7 bases, with 16 bases between the two germline ends.